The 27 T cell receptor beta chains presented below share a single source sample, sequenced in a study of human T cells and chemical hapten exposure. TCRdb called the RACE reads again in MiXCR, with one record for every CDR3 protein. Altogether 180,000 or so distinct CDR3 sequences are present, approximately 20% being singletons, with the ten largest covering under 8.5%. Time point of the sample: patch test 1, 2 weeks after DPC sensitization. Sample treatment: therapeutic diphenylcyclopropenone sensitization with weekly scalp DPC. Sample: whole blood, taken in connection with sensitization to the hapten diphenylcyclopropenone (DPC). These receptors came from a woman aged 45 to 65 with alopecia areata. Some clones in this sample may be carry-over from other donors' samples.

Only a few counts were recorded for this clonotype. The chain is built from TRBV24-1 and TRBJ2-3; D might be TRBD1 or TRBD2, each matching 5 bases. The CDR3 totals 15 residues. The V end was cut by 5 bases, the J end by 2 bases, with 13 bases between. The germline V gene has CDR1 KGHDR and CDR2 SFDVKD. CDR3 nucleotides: TGTGCCACCAGTGGGGGGAACAGCCCCACAGATACGCAGTATTTT. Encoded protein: CATSGGNSPTDTQYF.

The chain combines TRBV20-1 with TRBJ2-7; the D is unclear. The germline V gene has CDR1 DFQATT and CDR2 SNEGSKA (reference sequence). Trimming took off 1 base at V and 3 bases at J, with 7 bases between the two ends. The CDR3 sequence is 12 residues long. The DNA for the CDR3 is TGCAGTGCTAGAGTGGTAGACTACGAGCAGTACTTC. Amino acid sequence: CSARVVDYEQYF.

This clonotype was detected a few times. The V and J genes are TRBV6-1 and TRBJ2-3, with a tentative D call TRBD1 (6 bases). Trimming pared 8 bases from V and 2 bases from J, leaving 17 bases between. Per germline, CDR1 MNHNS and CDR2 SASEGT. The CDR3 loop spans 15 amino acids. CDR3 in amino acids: CASVRGNLATDTQYF. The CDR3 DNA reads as TGTGCCAGCGTCAGGGGAAACCTAGCCACAGATACGCAGTATTTT.

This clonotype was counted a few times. DNA of the CDR3: TGTGCCAGCAGACCTACCTGGGGCTACAATGAGCAGTTCTTC. Encoded protein: CASRPTWGYNEQFF. The chain couples TRBV28 to TRBJ2-1; D is undetermined. The ends were cut back, 6 bases at V and 3 bases at J, with 12 bases in the middle. This CDR3 is built from 14 residues. From germline, CDR1 is MDHEN and CDR2 SYDVKM. The full variable domain, with the rest looked up from reference TRBV28 and TRBJ2-1, is DVKVTQSSRYLVKRTGEKVFLECVQDMDHENMFWYRQDPGLGLRLIYFSYDVKMKEKGDIPEGYSVSREKKERFSLILESASTNQTSMYLCASRPTWGYNEQFFGPGTRLTVL.

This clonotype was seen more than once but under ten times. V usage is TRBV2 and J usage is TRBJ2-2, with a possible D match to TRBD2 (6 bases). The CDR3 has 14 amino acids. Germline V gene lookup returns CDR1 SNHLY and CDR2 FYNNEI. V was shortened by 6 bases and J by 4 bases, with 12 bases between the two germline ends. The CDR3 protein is CASRATSPTGELFF. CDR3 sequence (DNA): TGTGCCAGCAGGGCGACTAGTCCCACCGGGGAGCTGTTTTTT.

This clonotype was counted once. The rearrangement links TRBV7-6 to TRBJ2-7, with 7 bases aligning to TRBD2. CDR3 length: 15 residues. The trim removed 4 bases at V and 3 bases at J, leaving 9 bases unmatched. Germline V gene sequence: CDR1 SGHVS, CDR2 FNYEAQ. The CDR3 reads CASSSSPGGVYEQYF. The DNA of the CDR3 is TGTGCCAGCAGCTCCTCGCCGGGGGGAGTCTACGAGCAGTACTTC.

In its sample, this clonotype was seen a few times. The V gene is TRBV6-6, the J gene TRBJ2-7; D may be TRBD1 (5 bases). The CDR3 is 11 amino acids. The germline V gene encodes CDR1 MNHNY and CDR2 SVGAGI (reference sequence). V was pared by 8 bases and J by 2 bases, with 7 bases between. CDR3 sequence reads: CASLGAYEQYF. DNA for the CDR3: TGTGCCAGCTTAGGGGCCTACGAGCAGTACTTC.

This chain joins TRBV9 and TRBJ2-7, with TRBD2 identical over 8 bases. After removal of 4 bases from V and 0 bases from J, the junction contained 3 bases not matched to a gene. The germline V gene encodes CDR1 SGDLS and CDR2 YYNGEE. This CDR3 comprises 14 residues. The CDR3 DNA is TGTGCCAGCAGCCAAAGCGGGAGCTCCTACGAGCAGTACTTC. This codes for CASSQSGSSYEQYF.

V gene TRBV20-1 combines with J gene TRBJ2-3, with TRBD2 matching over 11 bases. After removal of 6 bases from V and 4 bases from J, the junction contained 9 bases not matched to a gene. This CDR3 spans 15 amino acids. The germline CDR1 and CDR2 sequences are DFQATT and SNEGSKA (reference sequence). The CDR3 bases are TGCAGTGCCCCCCAACTAGCGGGAGACGCAGATACGCAGTATTTT. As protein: CSAPQLAGDADTQYF.

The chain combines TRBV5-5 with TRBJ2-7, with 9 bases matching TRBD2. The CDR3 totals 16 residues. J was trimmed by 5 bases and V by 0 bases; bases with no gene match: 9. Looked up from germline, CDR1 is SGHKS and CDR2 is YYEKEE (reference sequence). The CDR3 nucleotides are TGTGCCAGCAGCTTGGTCTTTAGCGGGAGTGTAGACGAGCAGTACTTC. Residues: CASSLVFSGSVDEQYF. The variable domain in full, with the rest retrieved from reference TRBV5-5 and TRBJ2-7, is DAGVTQSPTHLIKTRGQQVTLRCSPISGHKSVSWYQQVLGQGPQFIFQYYEKEERGRGNFPDRFSARQFPNYSSELNVNALLLGDSALYLCASSLVFSGSVDEQYFGPGTRLTVT.

The CDR3 DNA follows: TGTGCCAGCAGCCCACAAAGCGGTGCGCCGGATGGCTACACCTTC. Translation: CASSPQSGAPDGYTF. The rearrangement joins TRBV7-3 to TRBJ1-2, with no clear D. With 5 bases removed from V and 6 bases from J, the gap between germline ends came to 19 bases. CDR1 SGHTA and CDR2 FQGTGA come from the germline V gene. CDR3 length: 15 amino acids.

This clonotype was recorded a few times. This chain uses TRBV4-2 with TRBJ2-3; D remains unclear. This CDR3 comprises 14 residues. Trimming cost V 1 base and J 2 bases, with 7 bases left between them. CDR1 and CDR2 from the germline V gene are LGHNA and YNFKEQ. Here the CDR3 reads CASSQGESTDTQYF. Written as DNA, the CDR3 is TGTGCCAGCAGCCAAGGGGAATCCACAGATACGCAGTATTTT.

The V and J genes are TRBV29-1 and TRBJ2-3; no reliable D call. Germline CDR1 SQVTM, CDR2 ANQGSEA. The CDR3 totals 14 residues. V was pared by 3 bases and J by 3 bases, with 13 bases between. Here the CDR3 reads CSVDVGTGTDTQYF. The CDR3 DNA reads TGCAGCGTTGATGTGGGTACTGGGACAGATACGCAGTATTTT.

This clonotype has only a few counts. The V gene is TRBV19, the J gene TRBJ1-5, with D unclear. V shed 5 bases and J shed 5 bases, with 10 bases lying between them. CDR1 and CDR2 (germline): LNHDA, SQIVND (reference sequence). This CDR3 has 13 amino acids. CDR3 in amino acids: CASSQDGHQPQHF. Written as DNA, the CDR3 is TGTGCCAGTAGTCAGGACGGACATCAGCCCCAGCATTTT.

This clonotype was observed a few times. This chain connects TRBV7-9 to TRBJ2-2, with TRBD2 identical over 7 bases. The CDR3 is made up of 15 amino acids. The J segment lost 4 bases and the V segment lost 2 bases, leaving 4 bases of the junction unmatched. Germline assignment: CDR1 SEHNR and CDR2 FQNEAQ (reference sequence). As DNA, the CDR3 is TGTGCCAGCAGCTTACCTAGCGGATTCACCGGGGAGCTGTTTTTT. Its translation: CASSLPSGFTGELFF.

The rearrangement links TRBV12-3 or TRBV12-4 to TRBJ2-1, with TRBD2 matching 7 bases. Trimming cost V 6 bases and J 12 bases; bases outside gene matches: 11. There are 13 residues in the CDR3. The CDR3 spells CASSGGSGVVQFF. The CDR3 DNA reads TGTGCCAGCAGCGGCGGGAGCGGTGTCGTGCAGTTCTTC.

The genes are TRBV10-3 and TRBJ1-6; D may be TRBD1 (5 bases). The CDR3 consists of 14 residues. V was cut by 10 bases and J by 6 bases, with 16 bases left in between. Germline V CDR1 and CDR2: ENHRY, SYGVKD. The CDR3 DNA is TGTGCCAACGACAGTGATTCGGGTAATTCACCCCTCCACTTT. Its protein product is CANDSDSGNSPLHF.

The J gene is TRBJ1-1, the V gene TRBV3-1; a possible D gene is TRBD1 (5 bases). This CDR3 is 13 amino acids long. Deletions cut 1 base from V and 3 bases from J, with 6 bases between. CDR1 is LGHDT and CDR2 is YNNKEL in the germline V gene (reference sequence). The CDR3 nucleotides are TGTGCCAGCAGCCAAGGCAGGGACACTGAAGCTTTCTTT. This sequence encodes CASSQGRDTEAFF.

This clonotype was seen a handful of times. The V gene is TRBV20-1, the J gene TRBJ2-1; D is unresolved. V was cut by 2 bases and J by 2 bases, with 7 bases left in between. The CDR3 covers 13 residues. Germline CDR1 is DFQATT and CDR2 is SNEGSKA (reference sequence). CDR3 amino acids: CSARHWTYNEQFF. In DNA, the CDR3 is TGCAGTGCTAGACACTGGACCTACAATGAGCAGTTCTTC.

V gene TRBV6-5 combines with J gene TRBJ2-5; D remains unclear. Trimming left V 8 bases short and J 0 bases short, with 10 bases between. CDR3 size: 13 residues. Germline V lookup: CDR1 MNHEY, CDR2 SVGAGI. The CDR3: CASSFKNQETQYF. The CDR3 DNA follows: TGTGCCAGCTCTTTCAAGAACCAAGAGACCCAGTACTTC.

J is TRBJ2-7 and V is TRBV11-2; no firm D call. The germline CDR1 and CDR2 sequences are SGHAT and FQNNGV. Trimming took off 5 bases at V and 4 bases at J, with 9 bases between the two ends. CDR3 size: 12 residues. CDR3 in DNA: TGTGCCAGCAGCCTTCACCCTTACGAGCAGTACTTC. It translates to CASSLHPYEQYF.

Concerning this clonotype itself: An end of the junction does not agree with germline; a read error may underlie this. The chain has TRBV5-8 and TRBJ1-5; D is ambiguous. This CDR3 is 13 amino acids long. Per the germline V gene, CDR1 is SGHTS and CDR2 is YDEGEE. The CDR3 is CASSLYQNRPQHF. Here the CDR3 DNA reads TGTGCCAGCAGCTTATACCAGAATCGGCCCCAGCATTTT.

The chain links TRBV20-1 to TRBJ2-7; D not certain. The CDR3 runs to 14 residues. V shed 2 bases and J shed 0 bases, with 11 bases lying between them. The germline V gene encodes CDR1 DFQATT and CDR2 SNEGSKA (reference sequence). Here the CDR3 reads CSARSGLYSYEQYF. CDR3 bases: TGCAGTGCTAGATCGGGCCTCTACTCCTACGAGCAGTACTTC.

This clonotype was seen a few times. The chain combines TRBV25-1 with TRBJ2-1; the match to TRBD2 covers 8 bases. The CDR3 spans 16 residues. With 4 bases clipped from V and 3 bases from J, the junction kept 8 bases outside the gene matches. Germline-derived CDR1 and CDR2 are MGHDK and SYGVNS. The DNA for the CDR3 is TGTGCCAGCAGTGCTTCACTAGCGGAGTTCTACAATGAGCAGTTCTTC. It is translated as CASSASLAEFYNEQFF.

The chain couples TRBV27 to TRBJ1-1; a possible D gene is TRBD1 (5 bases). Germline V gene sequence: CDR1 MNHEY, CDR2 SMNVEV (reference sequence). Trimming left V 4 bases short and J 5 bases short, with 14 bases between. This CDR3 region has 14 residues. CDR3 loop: CASSSRYGGTEAFF. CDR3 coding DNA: TGTGCCAGCAGTTCCCGTTATGGGGGGACTGAAGCTTTCTTT.

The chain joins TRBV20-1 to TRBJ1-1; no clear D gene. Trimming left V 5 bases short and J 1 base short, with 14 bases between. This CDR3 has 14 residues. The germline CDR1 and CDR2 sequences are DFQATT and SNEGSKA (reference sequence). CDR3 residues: CSAPNPPRNTEAFF. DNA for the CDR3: TGCAGTGCTCCCAACCCACCCCGGAACACTGAAGCTTTCTTT.

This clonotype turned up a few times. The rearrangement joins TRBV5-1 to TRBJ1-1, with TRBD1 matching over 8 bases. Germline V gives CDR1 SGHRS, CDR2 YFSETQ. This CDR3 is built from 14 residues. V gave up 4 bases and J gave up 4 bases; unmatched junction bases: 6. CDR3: CASSVRGPGTEAFF. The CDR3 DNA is TGCGCCAGCAGCGTCAGGGGGCCGGGCACTGAAGCTTTCTTT. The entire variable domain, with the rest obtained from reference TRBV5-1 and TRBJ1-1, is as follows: KAGVTQTPRYLIKTRGQQVTLSCSPISGHRSVSWYQQTPGQGLQFLFEYFSETQRNKGNFPGRFSGRQFSNSRSEMNVSTLELGDSALYLCASSVRGPGTEAFFGQGTRLTVV.